This T cell receptor beta chain was recovered during a study of T cell responses to AZD1222 COVID-19 vaccine. Sequencing was performed with immunoSEQ multiplex PCR; in TCRdb, only in-frame clones are kept and a portion is missing. The sample includes 140,000 to 150,000 clones, approximately 92% seen only once; the top ten take around 1.6%. From germline, CDR1 is LNHDA and CDR2 SQIVND (reference sequence). J was trimmed by 0 bases and V by 9 bases; bases with no gene match: 15. The CDR3 extends over 18 amino acids. The V gene is TRBV19, the J gene TRBJ2-4, with 9 bases matching TRBD2. The receptor was isolated from an adult in good health. The sequencing used peripheral blood, collected on day 0 of AZD1222 vaccination. The chain's CDR3 is CARRPGQLAGLAKNIQYF. In DNA form, the CDR3 reads TGTGCCAGGAGACCAGGACAACTAGCGGGCCTAGCCAAAAACATTCAGTACTTC.